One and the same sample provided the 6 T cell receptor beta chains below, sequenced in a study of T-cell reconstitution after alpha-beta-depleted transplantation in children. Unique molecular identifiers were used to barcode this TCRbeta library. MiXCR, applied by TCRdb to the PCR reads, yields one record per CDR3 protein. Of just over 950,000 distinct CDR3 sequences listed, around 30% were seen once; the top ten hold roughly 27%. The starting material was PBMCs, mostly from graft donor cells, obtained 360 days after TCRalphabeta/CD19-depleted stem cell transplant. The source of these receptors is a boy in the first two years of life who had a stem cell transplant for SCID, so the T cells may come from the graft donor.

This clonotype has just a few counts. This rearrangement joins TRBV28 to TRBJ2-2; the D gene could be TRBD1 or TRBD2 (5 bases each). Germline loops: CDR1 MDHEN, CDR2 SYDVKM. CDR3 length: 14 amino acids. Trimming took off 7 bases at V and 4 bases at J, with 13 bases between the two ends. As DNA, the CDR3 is TGTGCCAGCAAAGGGACGCTGGGCACCGGGGAGCTGTTTTTT. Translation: CASKGTLGTGELFF.

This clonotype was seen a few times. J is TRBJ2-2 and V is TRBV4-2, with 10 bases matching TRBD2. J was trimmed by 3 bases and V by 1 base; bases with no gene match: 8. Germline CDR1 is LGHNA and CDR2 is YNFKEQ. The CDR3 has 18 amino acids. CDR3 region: CASSQVGSGGRYTGELFF. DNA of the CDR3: TGTGCCAGCAGCCAAGTTGGTAGCGGGGGGCGTTACACCGGGGAGCTGTTTTTT.

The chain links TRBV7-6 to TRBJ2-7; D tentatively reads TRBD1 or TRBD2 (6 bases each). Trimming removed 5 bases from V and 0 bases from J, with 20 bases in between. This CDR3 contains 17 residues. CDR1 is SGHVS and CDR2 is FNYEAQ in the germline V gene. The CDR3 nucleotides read TGTGCCAGCAGCCAGGGGACCTCGGGACTGTTCTCCTACGAGCAGTACTTC. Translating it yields CASSQGTSGLFSYEQYF.

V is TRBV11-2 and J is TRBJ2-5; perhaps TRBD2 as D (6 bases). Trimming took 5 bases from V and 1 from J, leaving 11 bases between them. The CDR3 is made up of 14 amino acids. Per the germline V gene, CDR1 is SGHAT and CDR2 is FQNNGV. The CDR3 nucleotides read TGTGCCAGCAGCGTCCGGGGGATCCAAGAGACCCAGTACTTC. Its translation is CASSVRGIQETQYF.

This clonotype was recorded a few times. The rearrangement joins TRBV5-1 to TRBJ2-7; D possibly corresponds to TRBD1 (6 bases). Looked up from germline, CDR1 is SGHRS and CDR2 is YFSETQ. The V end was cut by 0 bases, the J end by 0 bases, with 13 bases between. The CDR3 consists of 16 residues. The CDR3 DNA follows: TGCGCCAGCAGCTTGGCCTCTGACAGGAGCTCCTACGAGCAGTACTTC. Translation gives CASSLASDRSSYEQYF.

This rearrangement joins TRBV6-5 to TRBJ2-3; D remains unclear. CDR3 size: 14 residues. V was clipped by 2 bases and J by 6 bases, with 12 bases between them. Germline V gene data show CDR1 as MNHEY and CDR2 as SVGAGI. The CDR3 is CASSYDSGRDTQYF. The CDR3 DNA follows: TGTGCCAGCAGTTACGACTCGGGCAGGGATACGCAGTATTTT.